This TCR beta chain emerged from a study of blood T cell repertoires in COVID-19. Study information: The origin of the acute and convalescent COVID-19 samples was the United States, Italy and Spain. Sample material is recorded as cDNA or gDNA derived from T cells, B-cell-depleted T cells, or PBMCs.

Original analysis: Estimation of nucleated cell counts relied on the amplification of reference gene primers. This table comes from immunoSEQ multiplex PCR, and its TCRdb copy is limited to in-frame clones, with some not included. V, J and clone size are taken as reported in that table, and D and trimming were inferred from the DNA itself. Altogether about 24,000 clones are present, roughly four fifths being singletons, with the ten largest covering 15% to 20%. The source of this sequence is a human donor in a cohort sampled during active or convalescent COVID-19. Sequencing used peripheral blood.

CDR3 loop: CASSSGGGSYEQYF. The CDR3 bases are TGCGCCAGCAGCTCGGGAGGGGGCTCCTACGAGCAGTACTTC. The chain uses TRBV5-1 and TRBJ2-7, with TRBD2 matching 8 bases. From germline, CDR1 is SGHRS and CDR2 YFSETQ. The CDR3 contains 14 residues. V gave up 3 bases and J gave up 0 bases; unmatched junction bases: 2.